This TCR beta chain was identified during a study of T cells in Graves' hyperthyroidism and ophthalmopathy. Study results and limitations: By a 13 V-J model, ophthalmopathy was set apart from stable hyperthyroidism. Ophthalmopathy, as predicted by the model, came a median roughly 6.3 months after the prediction. Blood also carried most thyroid clonotypes expanded above 0.001.

RNA transcripts yielded amplified TCR beta CDR3 regions. During a first-round RT-PCR of the TCR CDR3, the HTBI primer set was used. TCRdb reanalysed the multiplex PCR reads using MiXCR and keeps one entry per CDR3 protein. The data contain roughly 700,000 distinct CDR3 sequences, 14% of them singletons. V lost 8 bases to trimming and J lost 3 bases, with 16 bases between them. CDR1 and CDR2 from the germline V gene are SNHLY and FYNNEI. This CDR3 is 14 amino acids long. Stable Graves' hyperthyroidism denoted no ophthalmopathy progression over 18 months. Many counts were recorded for this clonotype. Its specificity is not known.

The sequencing input was blood. The receptor was derived from a woman younger than 35 with Graves' hyperthyroidism. The chain links TRBV2 to TRBJ2-5; the D gene is possibly TRBD2 (6 bases). CDR3 protein: CASSPAGPEETQYF. In DNA, the CDR3 is TGTGCCAGCTCTCCAGCGGGTCCCGAAGAGACCCAGTACTTC.